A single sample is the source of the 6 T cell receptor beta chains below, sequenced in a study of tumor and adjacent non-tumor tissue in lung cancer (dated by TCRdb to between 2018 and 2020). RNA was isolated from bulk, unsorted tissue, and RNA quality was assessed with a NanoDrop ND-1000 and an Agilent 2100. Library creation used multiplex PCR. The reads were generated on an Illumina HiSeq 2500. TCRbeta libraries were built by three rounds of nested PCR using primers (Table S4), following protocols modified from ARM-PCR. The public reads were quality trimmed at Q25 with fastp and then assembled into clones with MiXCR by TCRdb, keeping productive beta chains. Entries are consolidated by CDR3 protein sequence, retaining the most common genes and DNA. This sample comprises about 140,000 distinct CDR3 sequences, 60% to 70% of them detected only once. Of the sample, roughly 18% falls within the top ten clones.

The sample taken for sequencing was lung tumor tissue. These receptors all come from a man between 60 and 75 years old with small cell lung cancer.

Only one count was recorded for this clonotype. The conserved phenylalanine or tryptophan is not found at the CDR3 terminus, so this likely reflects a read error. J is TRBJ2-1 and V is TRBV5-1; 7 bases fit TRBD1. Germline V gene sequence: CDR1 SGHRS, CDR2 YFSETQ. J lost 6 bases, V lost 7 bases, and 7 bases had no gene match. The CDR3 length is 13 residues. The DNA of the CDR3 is TGCGCCAGCTGCATCGGGACAGTCAATGAGCAGTTCTTA. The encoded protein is CASCIGTVNEQFL.

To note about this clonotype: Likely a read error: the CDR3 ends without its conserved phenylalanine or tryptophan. The CDR3 nucleotides are TGTGCCAGGACCTTAGAACCTACTTACAATGAGCAGTTCTTA. Residues: CARTLEPTYNEQFL. The chain recombines TRBV11-1 with TRBJ2-1, with no clear D. V shed 9 bases and J shed 4 bases, with 16 bases lying between them. From germline, CDR1 is SGHAT and CDR2 FQDESV (reference sequence). The CDR3 spans 14 residues.

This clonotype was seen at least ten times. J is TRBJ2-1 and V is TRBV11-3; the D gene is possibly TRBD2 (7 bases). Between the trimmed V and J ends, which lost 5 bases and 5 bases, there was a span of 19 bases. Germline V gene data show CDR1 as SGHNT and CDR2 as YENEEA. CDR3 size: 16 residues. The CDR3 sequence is CASSHGWGEGDNEQFF. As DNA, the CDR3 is TGTGCCAGCAGCCACGGTTGGGGGGAGGGGGACAATGAGCAGTTCTTC.

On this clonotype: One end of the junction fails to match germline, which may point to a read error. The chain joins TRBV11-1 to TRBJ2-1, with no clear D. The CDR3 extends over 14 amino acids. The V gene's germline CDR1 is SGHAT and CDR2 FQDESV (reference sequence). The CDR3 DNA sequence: TGTGCAAGCAGCTCAGGAGAGCTGGGTAATGAGCAGTTCTTC. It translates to CASSSGELGNEQFF.

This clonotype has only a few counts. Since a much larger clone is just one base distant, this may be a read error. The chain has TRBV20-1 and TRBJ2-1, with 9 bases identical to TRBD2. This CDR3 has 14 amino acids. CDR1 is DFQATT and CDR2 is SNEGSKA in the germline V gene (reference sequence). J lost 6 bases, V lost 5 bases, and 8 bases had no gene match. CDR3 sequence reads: CSAVSGRGFNEQFF. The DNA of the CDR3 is TGCAGTGCTGTTAGCGGGAGAGGGTTCAATGAGCAGTTCTTC.

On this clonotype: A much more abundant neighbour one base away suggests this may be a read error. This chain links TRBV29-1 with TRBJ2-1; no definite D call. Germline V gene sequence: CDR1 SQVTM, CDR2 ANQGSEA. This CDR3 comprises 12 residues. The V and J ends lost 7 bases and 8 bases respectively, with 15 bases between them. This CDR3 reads CSAPGWVDEQFF. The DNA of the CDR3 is TGCAGCGCGCCGGGTTGGGTGGATGAGCAGTTCTTC.